The entry below describes one T cell receptor beta chain. This record comes from a study of cytomegalovirus exposure and HLA in healthy donors. This CDR3 spans 17 amino acids. Trimming cost V 4 bases and J 4 bases; bases outside gene matches: 15. The V gene's germline CDR1 is LGHNA and CDR2 YSLEER. The PCR employed 60 Vbeta primers together with 13 Jbeta primers. Some clones are missing from TCRdb's copy, which holds only in-frame ones; the method was immunoSEQ multiplex PCR. Counted here are under 300,000 clones, 84% occurring once; the ten biggest clones make up about 2%. The genes are TRBV4-3 and TRBJ1-2; TRBD1 matches 7 bases. This clonotype originated in a woman between 40 and 55 years old in good health and CMV-seropositive. Sequences were obtained from PBMCs. For the CDR3, the DNA is TGCGCCAGCAGCCCAGGGACAGCCAACCGTACCACCTATGGCTACACCTTC. Residues: CASSPGTANRTTYGYTF.